The source of this T cell receptor beta chain is a study of Ad26.COV2.S vaccination and SARS-CoV-2 variants. Whole-study findings and limits: Ad26.COV2.S recipients had broader spike-specific TCRs (P = 0.0014). A substantial breadth of spike-specific CD8+ and CD4+ T cell responses after vaccination has been reported.

Germline V gives CDR1 SGHAT, CDR2 FQNNGV. The CDR3 loop spans 14 amino acids. The V end was cut by 2 bases, the J end by 6 bases, with 8 bases between. This sample's treatment: roughly 19 received Ad26.COV2.S at low or high dose, single or two shots; about 5 received placebo; per-sample allocation not given. Repertoires come from day 63 after the first vaccine or placebo injection. Data came from immunoSEQ multiplex PCR; TCRdb stores just in-frame clones and leaves some out. The sample has 300,000 to 400,000 clones; around 90% are singletons. Worth noting for this clone: Its antigen is undetermined.

The chain recombines TRBV11-2 with TRBJ1-6; no clear D gene. The receptor's source is a person between 18 and 65 years old who received the Ad26.COV2.S COVID-19 vaccine or a placebo. The sample was peripheral blood, taken in a trial of Ad26.COV2.S vaccine versus placebo. The CDR3 spells CASSLRAGNSPLHF. The CDR3 DNA reads as TGTGCCAGCAGCTTAAGGGCGGGTAATTCACCCCTCCACTTT.